The TCR beta chain under discussion was sequenced for a study of cytomegalovirus exposure and HLA in healthy donors. Across the study: The Caucasian-associated ancestry cluster held under 90% of 398 genotyped donors.

Trimming cost V 2 bases and J 5 bases, with 12 bases left between them. CDR3 length: 14 amino acids. Germline V lookup: CDR1 MDHEN, CDR2 SYDVKM. The PCR made use of 60 Vbeta and 13 Jbeta primers. Sequencing used immunoSEQ multiplex PCR; TCRdb keeps in-frame clones, though not all of them. The listing records about 140,000 clones. Note on this clone: Its target is unknown.

Regarding the study as a whole: Later analysis demonstrated an association between a missense DCLRE1C variant and TCR beta V- and J-gene trimming.

Material for sequencing was PBMCs. The chain joins TRBV28 to TRBJ1-1; unclear D gene. The sequence derives from a male donor in good health and CMV-seronegative. The CDR3 DNA reads as TGTGCCAGCAGTTTAACGGAGGGATGGACTGAAGCTTTCTTT. Its protein is CASSLTEGWTEAFF.